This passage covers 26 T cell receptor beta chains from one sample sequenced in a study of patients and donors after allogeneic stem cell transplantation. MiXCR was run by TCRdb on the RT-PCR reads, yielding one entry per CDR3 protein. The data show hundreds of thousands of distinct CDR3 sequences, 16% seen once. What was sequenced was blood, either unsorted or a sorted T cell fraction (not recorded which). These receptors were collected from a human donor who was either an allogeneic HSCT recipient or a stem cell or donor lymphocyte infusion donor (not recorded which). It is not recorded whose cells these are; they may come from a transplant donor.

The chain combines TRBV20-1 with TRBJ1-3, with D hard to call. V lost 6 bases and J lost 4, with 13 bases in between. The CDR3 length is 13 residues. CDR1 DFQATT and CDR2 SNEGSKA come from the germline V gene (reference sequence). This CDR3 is CSARPFRGNTIYF. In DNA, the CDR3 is TGCAGTGCGCGCCCGTTTCGGGGAAACACCATATATTTT.

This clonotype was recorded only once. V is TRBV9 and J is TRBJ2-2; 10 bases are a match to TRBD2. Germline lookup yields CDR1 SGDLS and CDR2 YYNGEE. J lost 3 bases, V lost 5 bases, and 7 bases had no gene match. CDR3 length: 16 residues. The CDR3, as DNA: TGTGCCAGCAGTGGTAATAGCGGGGGGTACACCGGGGAGCTGTTTTTT. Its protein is CASSGNSGGYTGELFF.

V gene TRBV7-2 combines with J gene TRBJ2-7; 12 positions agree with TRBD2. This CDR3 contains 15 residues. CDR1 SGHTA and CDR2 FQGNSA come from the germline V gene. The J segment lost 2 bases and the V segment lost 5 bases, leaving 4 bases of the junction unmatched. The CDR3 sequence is CASSRTSGETYEQYF. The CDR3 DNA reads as TGTGCCAGCAGCCGGACTAGCGGGGAAACCTACGAGCAGTACTTC.

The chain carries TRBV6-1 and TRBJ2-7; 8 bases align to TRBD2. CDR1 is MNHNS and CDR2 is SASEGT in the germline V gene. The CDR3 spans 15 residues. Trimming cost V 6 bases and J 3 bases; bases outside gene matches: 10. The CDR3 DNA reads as TGTGCCAGCAGCCACGGGGGGGTTTCGAGCTACGAGCAGTACTTC. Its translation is CASSHGGVSSYEQYF.

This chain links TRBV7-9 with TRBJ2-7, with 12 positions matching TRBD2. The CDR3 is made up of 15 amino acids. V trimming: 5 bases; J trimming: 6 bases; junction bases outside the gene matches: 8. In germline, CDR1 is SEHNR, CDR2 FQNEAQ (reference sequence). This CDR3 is CASSPRLAGDPEQYF. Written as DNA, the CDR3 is TGTGCCAGCAGCCCTAGACTAGCGGGAGATCCCGAGCAGTACTTC.

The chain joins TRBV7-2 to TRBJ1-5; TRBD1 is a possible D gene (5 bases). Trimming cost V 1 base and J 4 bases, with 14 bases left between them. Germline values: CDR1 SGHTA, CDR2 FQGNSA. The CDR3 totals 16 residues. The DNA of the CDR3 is TGTGCCAGCAGCTTAGTCGGAGGCAGGGCAAATCAGCCCCAGCATTTT. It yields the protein CASSLVGGRANQPQHF.

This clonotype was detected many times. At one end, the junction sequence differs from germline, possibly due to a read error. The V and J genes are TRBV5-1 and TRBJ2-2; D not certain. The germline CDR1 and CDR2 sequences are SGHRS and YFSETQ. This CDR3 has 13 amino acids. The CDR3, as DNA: TGTGCCAGCAGCTTAAAGAACACCGGGGAGCTGTTTTTT. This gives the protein CASSLKNTGELFF.

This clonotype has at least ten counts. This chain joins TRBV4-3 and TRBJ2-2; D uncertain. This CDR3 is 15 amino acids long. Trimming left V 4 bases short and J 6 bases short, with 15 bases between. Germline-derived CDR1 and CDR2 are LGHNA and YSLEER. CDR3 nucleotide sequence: TGCGCCAGCAGCCCTGGCCCCAATAGCCCCGGGGAGCTGTTTTTT. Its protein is CASSPGPNSPGELFF.

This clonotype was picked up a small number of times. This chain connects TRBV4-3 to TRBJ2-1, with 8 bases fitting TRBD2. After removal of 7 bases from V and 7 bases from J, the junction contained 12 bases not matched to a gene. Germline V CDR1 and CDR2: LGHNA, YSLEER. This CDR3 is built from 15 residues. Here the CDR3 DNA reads TGCGCCAGCACCCCTTTTGCGGGGGGATTTAATGAGCAGTTCTTC. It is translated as CASTPFAGGFNEQFF.

CDR3 sequence (DNA): TGTGCCAGCAGCGCGTCCGGGACTAAAAACACCGGGGAGCTGTTTTTT. Amino acids: CASSASGTKNTGELFF. This chain links TRBV7-9 with TRBJ2-2; 7 bases match TRBD2. The germline V gene has CDR1 SEHNR and CDR2 FQNEAQ (reference sequence). CDR3 length: 16 amino acids. V dropped 5 bases and J dropped 2; count of bases not matched to a gene: 8.

CDR3 region: CSARDRKPGLDEQYF. CDR3 nucleotides: TGCAGTGCTAGAGATAGAAAGCCGGGTTTAGACGAGCAGTACTTC. The chain couples TRBV20-1 to TRBJ2-7; D is ambiguous. The CDR3 has 15 amino acids. Per germline, CDR1 DFQATT and CDR2 SNEGSKA (reference sequence). The V and J ends lost 0 bases and 5 bases respectively, with 17 bases between them.

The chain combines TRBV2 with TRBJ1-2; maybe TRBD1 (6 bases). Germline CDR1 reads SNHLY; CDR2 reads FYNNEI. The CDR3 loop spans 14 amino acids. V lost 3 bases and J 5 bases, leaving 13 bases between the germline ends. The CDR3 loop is CASSDTGQWYGYTF. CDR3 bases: TGTGCCAGCAGTGACACAGGACAGTGGTATGGCTACACCTTC.

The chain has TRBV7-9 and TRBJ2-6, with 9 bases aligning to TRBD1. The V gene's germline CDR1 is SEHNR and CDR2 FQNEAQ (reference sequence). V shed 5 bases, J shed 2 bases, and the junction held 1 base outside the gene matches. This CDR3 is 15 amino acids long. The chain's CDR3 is CASSRTGAGANVLTF. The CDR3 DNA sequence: TGTGCCAGCAGCCGGACAGGGGCTGGGGCCAACGTCCTGACTTTC.

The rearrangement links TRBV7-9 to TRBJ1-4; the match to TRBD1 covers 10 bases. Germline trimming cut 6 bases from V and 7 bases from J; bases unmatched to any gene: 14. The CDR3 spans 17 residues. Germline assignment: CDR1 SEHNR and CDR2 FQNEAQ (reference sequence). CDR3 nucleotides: TGTGCCAGCAGAGAACCGCCCGGGGACAGGGGAGGTGAAAAACTGTTTTTT. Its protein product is CASREPPGDRGGEKLFF.

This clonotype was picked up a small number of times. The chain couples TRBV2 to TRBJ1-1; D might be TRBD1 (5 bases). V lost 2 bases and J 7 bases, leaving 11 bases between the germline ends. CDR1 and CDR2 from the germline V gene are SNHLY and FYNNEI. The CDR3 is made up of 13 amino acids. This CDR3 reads CASSELRGVEAFF. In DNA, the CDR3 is TGTGCCAGCAGTGAACTGCGGGGGGTTGAAGCTTTCTTT. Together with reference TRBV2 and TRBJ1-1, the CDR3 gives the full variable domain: EPEVTQTPSHQVTQMGQEVILRCVPISNHLYFYWYRQILGQKVEFLVSFYNNEISEKSEIFDDQFSVERPDGSNFTLKIRSTKLEDSAMYFCASSELRGVEAFFGQGTRLTVV.

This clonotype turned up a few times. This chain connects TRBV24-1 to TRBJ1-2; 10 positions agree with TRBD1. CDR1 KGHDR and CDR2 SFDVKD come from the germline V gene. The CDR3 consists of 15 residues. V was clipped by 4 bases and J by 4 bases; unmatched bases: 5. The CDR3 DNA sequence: TGTGCCACCAGTGACCCGACAGGGGGCGGCTATGGCTACACCTTC. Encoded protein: CATSDPTGGGYGYTF.

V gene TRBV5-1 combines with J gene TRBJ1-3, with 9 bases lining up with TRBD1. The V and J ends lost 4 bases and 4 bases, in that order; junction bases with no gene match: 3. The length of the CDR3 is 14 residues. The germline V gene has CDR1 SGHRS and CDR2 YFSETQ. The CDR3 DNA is TGCGCCAGCAGCGGGACAGGGCTAGGAAACACCATATATTTT. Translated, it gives CASSGTGLGNTIYF.

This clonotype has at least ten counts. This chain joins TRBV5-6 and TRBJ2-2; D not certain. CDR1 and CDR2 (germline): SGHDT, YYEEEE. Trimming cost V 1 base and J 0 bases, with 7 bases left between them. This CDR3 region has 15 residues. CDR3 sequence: CASSLNQANTGELFF. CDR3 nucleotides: TGTGCCAGCAGCTTGAATCAGGCGAACACCGGGGAGCTGTTTTTT. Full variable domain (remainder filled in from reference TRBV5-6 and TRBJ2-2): DAGVTQSPTHLIKTRGQQVTLRCSPKSGHDTVSWYQQALGQGPQFIFQYYEEEERQRGNFPDRFSGHQFPNYSSELNVNALLLGDSALYLCASSLNQANTGELFFGEGSRLTVL.

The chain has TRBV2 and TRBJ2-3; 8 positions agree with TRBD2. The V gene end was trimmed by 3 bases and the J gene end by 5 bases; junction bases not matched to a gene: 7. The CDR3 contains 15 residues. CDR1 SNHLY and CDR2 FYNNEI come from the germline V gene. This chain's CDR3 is CASSEDIAGRDTQYF. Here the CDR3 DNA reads TGTGCCAGCAGTGAGGACATAGCGGGACGAGATACGCAGTATTTT.

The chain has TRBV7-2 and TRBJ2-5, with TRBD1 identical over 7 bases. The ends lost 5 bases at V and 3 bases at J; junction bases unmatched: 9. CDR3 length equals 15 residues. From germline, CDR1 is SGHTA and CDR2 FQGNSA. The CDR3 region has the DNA TGTGCCAGCAGCCCCCGACAGGGAATAGAAGAGACCCAGTACTTC. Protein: CASSPRQGIEETQYF.

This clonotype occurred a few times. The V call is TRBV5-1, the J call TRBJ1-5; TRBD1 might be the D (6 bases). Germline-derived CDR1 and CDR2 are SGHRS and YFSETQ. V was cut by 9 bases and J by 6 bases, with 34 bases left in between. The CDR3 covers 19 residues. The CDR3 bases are TGCGCCAACCACCGGAATGGAGCACGATGTGGCAGGGGTAGTCAGCCCCAGCATTTT. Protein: CANHRNGARCGRGSQPQHF.

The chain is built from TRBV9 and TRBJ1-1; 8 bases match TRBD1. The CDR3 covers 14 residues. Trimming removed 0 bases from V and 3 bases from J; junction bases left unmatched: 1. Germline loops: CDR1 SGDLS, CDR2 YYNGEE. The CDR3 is CASSVEDRDTEAFF. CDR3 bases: TGTGCCAGCAGCGTAGAGGACAGGGACACTGAAGCTTTCTTT. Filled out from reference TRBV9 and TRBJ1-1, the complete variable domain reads DSGVTQTPKHLITATGQRVTLRCSPRSGDLSVYWYQQSLDQGLQFLIQYYNGEERAKGNILERFSAQQFPDLHSELNLSSLELGDSALYFCASSVEDRDTEAFFGQGTRLTVV.

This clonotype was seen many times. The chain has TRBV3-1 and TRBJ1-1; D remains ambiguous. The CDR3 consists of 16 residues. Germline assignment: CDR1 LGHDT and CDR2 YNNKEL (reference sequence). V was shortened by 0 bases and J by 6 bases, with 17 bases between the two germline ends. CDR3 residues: CASSQDMRAVGSEAFF. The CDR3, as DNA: TGTGCCAGCAGCCAAGATATGAGGGCGGTAGGATCTGAAGCTTTCTTT.

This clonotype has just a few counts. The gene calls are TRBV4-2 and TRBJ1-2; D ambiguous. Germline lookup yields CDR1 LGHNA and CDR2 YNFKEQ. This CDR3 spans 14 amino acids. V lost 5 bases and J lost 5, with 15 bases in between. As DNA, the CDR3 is TGTGCCAGCAGCTCTCTCCTGGGCCTTTATGGCTACACCTTC. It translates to CASSSLLGLYGYTF.

Written as DNA, the CDR3 is TGTGCCAGCAGGATAGATACAAGGGGGGCCCAGTACTTC. Residues: CASRIDTRGAQYF. This rearrangement joins TRBV7-8 to TRBJ2-5; D possibly uses TRBD1 or TRBD2 (6 bases each). V lost 6 bases and J lost 9, with 17 bases in between. This CDR3 has 13 amino acids. Germline lookup yields CDR1 SGHVS and CDR2 FQNEAQ.

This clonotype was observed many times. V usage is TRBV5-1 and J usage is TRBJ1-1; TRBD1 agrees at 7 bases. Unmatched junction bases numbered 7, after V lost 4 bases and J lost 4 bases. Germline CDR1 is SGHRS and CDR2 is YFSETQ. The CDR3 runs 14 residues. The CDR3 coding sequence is TGCGCCAGCAGCCCAACGACAGGGATCACTGAAGCTTTCTTT. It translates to CASSPTTGITEAFF.